This T cell receptor (beta chain) stems from a study of blood T cell repertoires in COVID-19. CDR1 and CDR2 (germline): SNHLY, FYNNEI. Trimming at V came to 7 bases and at J to 4 bases, leaving 12 bases not matched to a gene. This CDR3 is built from 16 residues. Repertoires were generated with immunoSEQ multiplex PCR, while TCRdb's copy carries only in-frame clones and drops some. The data show roughly 270,000 clones, over 75% seen once. The specimen was peripheral blood. The source is a man aged 18-30 years with active or convalescent COVID-19. This sequence joins TRBV2 and TRBJ2-7; 11 positions agree with TRBD1. The CDR3 DNA sequence: TGTGCCAGCACCACTATGGGGGACAGGGGGGAATACGAGCAGTACTTC. Protein: CASTTMGDRGEYEQYF.